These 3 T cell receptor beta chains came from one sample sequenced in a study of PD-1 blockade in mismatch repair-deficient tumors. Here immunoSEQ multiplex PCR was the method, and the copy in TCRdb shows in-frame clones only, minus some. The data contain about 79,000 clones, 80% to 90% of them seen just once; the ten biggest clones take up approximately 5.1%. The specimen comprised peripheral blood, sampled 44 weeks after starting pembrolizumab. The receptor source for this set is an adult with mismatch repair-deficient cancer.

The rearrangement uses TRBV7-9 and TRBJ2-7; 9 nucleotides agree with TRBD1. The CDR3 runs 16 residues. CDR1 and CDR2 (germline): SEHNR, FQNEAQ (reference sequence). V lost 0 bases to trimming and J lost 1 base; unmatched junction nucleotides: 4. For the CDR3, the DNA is TGTGCCAGCAGCTTAGCAGCCGGGACAGGGTCCTACGAGCAGTACTTC. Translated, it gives CASSLAAGTGSYEQYF.

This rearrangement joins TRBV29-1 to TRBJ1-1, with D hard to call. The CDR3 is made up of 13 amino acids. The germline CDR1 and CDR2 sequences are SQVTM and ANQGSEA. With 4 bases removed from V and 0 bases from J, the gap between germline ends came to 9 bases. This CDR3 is CSVGPMLNTEAFF. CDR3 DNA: TGCAGCGTTGGGCCGATGTTGAACACTGAAGCTTTCTTT.

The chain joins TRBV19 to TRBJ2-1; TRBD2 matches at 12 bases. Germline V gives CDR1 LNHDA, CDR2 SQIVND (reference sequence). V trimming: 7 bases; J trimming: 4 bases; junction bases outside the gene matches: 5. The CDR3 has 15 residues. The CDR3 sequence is CASTLLAGGYNEQFF. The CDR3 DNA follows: TGTGCCAGTACTCTACTAGCGGGAGGTTACAATGAGCAGTTCTTC.